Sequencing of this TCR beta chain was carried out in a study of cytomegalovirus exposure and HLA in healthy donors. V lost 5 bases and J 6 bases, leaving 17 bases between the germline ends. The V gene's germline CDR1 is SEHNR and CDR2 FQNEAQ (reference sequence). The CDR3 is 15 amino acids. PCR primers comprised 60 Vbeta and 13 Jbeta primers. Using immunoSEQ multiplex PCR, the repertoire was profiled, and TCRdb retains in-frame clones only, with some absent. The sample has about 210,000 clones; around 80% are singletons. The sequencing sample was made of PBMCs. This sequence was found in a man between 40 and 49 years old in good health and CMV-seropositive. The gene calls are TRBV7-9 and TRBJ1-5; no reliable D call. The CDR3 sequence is CASSPGISIGQPQHF. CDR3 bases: TGTGCCAGCAGCCCCGGGATCTCCATTGGTCAGCCCCAGCATTTT.